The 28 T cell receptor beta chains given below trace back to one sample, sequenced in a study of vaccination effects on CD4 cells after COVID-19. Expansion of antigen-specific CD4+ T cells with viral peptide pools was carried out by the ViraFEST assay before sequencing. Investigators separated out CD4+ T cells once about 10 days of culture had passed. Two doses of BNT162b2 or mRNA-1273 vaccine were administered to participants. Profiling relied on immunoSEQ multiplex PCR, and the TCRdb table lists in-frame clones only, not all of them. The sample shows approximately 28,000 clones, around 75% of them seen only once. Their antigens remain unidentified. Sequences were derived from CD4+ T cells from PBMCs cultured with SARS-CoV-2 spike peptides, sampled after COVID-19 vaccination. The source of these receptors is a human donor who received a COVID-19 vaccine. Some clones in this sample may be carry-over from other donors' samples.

In nucleotides, the CDR3 is TGCGCCAGCAGCTTGGGACAGGGAGACTATGGCTACACCTTC. Residues: CASSLGQGDYGYTF. This chain connects TRBV5-1 to TRBJ1-2, with 7 bases that match TRBD1. The CDR3 contains 14 residues. Per the germline V gene, CDR1 is SGHRS and CDR2 is YFSETQ. J gave up 3 bases and V 0 bases, and 2 bases lay outside the gene matches.

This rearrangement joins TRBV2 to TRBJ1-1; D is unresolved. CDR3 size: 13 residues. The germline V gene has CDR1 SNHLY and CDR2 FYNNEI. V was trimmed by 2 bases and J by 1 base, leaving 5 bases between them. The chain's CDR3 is CASSETPNTEAFF. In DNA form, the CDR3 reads TGTGCCAGCAGTGAAACTCCGAACACTGAAGCTTTCTTT.

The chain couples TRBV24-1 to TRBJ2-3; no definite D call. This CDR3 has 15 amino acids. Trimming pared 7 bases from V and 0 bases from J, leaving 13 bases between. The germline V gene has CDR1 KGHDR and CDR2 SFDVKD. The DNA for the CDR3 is TGTGCCACCAGCCTTGGCGGCTACAGCACAGATACGCAGTATTTT. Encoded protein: CATSLGGYSTDTQYF.

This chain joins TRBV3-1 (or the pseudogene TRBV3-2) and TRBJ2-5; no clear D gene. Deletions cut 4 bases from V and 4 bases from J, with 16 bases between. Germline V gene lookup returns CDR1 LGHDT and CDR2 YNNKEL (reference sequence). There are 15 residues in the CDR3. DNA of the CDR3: TGTGCCAGCAGCCCGAGCTCACCTCGCAGAGAGACCCAGTACTTC. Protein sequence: CASSPSSPRRETQYF.

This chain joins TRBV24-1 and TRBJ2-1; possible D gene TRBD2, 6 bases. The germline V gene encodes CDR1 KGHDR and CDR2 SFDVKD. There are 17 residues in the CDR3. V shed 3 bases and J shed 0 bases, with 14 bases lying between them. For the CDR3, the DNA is TGTGCCACCAGTGATCCCGGACCGACTAGCTCCTACAATGAGCAGTTCTTC. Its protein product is CATSDPGPTSSYNEQFF.

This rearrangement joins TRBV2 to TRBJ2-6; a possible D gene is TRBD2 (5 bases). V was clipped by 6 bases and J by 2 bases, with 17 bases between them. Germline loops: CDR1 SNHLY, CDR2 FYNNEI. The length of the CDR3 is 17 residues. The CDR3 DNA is TGTGCCAGCAGCCCAAAGAGTACGGGGACTGGGGCCAACGTCCTGACTTTC. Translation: CASSPKSTGTGANVLTF.

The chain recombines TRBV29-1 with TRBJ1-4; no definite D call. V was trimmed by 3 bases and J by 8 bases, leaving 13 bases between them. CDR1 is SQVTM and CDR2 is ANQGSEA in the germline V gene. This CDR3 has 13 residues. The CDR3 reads CSVDNGMGEKLFF. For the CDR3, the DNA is TGCAGCGTTGATAATGGGATGGGCGAAAAACTGTTTTTT.

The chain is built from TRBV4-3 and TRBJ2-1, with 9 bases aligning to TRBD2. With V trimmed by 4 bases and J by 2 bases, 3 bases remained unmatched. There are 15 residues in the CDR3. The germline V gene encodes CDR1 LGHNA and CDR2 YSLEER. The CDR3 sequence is CASSLSGGPYNEQFF. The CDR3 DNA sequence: TGCGCCAGCAGCCTAAGCGGGGGGCCCTACAATGAGCAGTTCTTC.

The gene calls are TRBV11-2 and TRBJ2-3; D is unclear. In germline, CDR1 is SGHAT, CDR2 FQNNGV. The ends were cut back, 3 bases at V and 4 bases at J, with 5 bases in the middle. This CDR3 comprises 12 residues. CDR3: CASSFEADTQYF. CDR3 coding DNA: TGTGCCAGCAGCTTTGAGGCAGATACGCAGTATTTT.

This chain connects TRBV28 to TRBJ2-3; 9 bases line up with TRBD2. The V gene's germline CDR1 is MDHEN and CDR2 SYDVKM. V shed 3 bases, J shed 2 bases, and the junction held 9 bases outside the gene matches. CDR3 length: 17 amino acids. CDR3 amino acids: CASSFGRASGDTDTQYF. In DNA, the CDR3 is TGTGCCAGCAGTTTTGGGAGGGCTAGCGGGGACACAGATACGCAGTATTTT. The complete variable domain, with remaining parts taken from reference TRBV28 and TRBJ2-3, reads DVKVTQSSRYLVKRTGEKVFLECVQDMDHENMFWYRQDPGLGLRLIYFSYDVKMKEKGDIPEGYSVSREKKERFSLILESASTNQTSMYLCASSFGRASGDTDTQYFGPGTRLTVL.

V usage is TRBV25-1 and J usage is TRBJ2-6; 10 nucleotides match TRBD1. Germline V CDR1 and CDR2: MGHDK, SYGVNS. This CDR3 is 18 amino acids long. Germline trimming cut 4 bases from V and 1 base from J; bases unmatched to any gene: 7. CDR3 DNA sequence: TGTGCCAGCAGTGCCTCCGGGACAGGGGTATCTGGGGCCAACGTCCTGACTTTC. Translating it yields CASSASGTGVSGANVLTF.

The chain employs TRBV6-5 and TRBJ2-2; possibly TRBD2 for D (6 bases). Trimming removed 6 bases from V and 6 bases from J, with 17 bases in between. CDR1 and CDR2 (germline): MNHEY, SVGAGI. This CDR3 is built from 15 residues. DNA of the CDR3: TGTGCCAGCAGCTCTCCGGGGCGGGGCCCCGGGGAGCTGTTTTTT. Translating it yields CASSSPGRGPGELFF.

The CDR3, as DNA: TGTGCCAGCGGGGTGGACAGGGATACCGGGGAGCTGTTTTTT. Its protein is CASGVDRDTGELFF. This rearrangement joins TRBV2 to TRBJ2-2, with 8 bases aligning to TRBD1. The germline V gene has CDR1 SNHLY and CDR2 FYNNEI. The ends lost 8 bases at V and 5 bases at J; junction bases unmatched: 7. This CDR3 comprises 14 residues.

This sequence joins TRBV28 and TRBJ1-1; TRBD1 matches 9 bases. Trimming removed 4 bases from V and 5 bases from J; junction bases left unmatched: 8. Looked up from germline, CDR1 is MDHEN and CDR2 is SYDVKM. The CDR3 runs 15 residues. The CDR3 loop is CASSSQTGGSTEAFF. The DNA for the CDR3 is TGTGCCAGCAGTTCCCAGACAGGGGGAAGTACTGAAGCTTTCTTT.

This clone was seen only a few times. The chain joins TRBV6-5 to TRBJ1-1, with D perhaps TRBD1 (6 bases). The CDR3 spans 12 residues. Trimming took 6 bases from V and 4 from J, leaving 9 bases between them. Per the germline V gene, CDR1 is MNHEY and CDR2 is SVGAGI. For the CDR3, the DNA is TGTGCCAGCAGAGCAGGGGCCACTGAAGCTTTCTTT. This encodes CASRAGATEAFF.

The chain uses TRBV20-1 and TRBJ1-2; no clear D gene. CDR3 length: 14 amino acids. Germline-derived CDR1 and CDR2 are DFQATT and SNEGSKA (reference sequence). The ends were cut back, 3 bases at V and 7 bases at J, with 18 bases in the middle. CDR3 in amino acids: CSASLEPDVGGYTF. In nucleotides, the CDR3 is TGCAGTGCTAGTCTGGAGCCAGACGTGGGTGGCTACACCTTC.

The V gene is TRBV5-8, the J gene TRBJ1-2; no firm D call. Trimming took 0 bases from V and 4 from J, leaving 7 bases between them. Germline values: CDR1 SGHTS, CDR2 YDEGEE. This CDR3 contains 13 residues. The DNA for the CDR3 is TGTGCCAGCAGCTTGGGGGTTCCCTATGGCTACACCTTC. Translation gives CASSLGVPYGYTF.

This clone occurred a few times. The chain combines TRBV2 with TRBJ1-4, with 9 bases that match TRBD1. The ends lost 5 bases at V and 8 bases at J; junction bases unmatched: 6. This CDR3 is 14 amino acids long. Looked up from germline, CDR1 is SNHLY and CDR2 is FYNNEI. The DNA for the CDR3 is TGTGCCAGCAGTACCAACGGACAGGGGGAAAAACTGTTTTTT. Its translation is CASSTNGQGEKLFF.

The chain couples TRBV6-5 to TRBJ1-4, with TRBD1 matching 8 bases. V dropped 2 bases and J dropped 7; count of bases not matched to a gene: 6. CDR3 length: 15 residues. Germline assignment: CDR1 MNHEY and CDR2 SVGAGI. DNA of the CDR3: TGTGCCAGCAGTTACGATAATACAGGGGGTGAAAAACTGTTTTTT. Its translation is CASSYDNTGGEKLFF.

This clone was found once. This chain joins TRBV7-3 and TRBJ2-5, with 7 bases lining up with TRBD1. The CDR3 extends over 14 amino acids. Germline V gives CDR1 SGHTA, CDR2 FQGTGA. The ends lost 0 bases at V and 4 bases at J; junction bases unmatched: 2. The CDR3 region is CASSLTGGVETQYF. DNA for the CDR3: TGTGCCAGCAGCTTAACAGGGGGCGTAGAGACCCAGTACTTC.

The CDR3 DNA follows: TGTGCCAGCAGCCCTATACGGGTAGGGAACACTGAAGCTTTCTTT. It specifies CASSPIRVGNTEAFF. This chain connects TRBV7-2 to TRBJ1-1; D unclear. Trimming pared 5 bases from V and 1 base from J, leaving 14 bases between. CDR1 SGHTA and CDR2 FQGNSA come from the germline V gene. CDR3 length: 15 amino acids. The complete variable domain, with remaining parts taken from reference TRBV7-2 and TRBJ1-1, reads GAGVSQSPSNKVTEKGKDVELRCDPISGHTALYWYRQSLGQGLEFLIYFQGNSAPDKSGLPSDRFSAERTGGSVSTLTIQRTQQEDSAVYLCASSPIRVGNTEAFFGQGTRLTVV.

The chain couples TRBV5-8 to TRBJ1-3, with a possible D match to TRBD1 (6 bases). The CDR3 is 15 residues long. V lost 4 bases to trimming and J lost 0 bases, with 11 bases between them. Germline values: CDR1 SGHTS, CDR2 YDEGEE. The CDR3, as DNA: TGTGCCAGCAGCCAGGGGACCGTCTCTGGAAACACCATATATTTT. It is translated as CASSQGTVSGNTIYF.

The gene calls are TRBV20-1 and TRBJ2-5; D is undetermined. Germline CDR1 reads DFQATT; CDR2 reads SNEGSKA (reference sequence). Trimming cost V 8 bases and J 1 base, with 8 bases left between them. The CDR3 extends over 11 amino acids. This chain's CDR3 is CSPWSQETQYF. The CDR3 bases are TGCAGTCCCTGGAGCCAAGAGACCCAGTACTTC.

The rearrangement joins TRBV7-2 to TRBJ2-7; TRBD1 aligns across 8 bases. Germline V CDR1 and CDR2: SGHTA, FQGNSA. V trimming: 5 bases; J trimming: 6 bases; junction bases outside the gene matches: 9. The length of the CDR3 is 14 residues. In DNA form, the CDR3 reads TGTGCCAGCAGCCCCCGGACAGGGATGGGCGAGCAGTACGTC. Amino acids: CASSPRTGMGEQYV.

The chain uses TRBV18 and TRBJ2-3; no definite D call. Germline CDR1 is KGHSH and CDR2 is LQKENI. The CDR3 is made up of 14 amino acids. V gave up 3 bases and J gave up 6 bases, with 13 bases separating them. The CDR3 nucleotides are TGTGCCAGCTCACCGGTTTGGCCCTCGGATACGCAGTATTTT. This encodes CASSPVWPSDTQYF.

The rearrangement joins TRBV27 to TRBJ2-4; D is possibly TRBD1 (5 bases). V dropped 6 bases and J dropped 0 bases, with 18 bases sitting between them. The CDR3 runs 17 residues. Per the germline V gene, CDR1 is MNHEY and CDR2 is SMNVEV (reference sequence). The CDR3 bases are TGTGCCAGCAGCCCTCACTGGGGCATCCAAGCCAAAAACATTCAGTACTTC. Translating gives CASSPHWGIQAKNIQYF.

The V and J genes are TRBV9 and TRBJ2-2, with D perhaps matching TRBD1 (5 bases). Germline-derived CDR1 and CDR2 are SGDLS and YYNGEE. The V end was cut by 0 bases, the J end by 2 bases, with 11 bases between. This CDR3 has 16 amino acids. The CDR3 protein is CASSVDGRVNTGELFF. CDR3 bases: TGTGCCAGCAGCGTAGATGGCAGGGTAAACACCGGGGAGCTGTTTTTT. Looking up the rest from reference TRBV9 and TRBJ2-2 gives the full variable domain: DSGVTQTPKHLITATGQRVTLRCSPRSGDLSVYWYQQSLDQGLQFLIQYYNGEERAKGNILERFSAQQFPDLHSELNLSSLELGDSALYFCASSVDGRVNTGELFFGEGSRLTVL.

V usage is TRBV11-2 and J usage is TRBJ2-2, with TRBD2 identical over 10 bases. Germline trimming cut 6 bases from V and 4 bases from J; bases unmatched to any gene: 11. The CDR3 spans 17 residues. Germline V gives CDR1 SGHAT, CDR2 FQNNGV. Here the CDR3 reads CASSSKGKRGGTGELFF. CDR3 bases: TGTGCCAGCAGTTCAAAGGGAAAGCGGGGGGGCACCGGGGAGCTGTTTTTT.